The sequence of this T cell receptor beta chain was determined in a study of cytomegalovirus exposure and HLA in healthy donors. This clone was detected a few times. 60 Vbeta and 13 Jbeta primers were used in PCR. Generated by immunoSEQ multiplex PCR, the TCRdb table keeps only in-frame clones and is missing some. The sample consists of 75,000 to 95,000 clones, roughly 80% of them appearing once. Input material: PBMCs. This receptor was obtained from a man aged 50-59 years in good health and CMV-seronegative.

The CDR3 spells CASSYGSGYTF. The CDR3 DNA is TGTGCCAGCAGTTATGGGAGTGGCTACACCTTC. J is TRBJ1-2 and V is TRBV6-5, with unresolved D. CDR1 MNHEY and CDR2 SVGAGI come from the germline V gene. V lost 3 bases to trimming and J lost 7 bases, with 6 bases between them. This CDR3 has 11 amino acids.